A selection of T cell receptor beta chains follows, all from one sample in a study of cytomegalovirus exposure and HLA in healthy donors. Repertoires were generated with immunoSEQ multiplex PCR, while TCRdb's copy carries only in-frame clones and drops some. Of about 130,000 clones in the sample, around 80% were seen once. The sequencing input was PBMCs. These receptors originate from a boy between 2 and 10 years old in good health and CMV-seronegative. CDR3s include the opening cysteine and the closing phenylalanine or tryptophan. Each record gives: V gene, clone size, J gene, D gene, CDR3 DNA, CDR3 protein. The D gene is left open where the match is weak. Clone sizes are given selectively: once, few, many, or a class where the clone is expanded.

>TRBV9|.|TRBJ1-4|TRBD1
TGTGCCAGCAGCGTGGACAGGGGCAATGAAAAACTGTTTTTT
CASSVDRGNEKLFF
>TRBV7-9|few|TRBJ1-1|.
TGTGCCAGCAGGTTCCCCACAGAGGAAGCTTTCTTT
CASRFPTEEAFF
>TRBV6-5|once|TRBJ2-1|TRBD1
TGTGCCAGCAGCACAACAGGGGATTCTTACAATGAGCAGTTCTTC
CASSTTGDSYNEQFF
>TRBV19|.|TRBJ1-5|.
TGTGCCAGTAGTATACCAGGGCCATACAGTCAGCCCCAACATTTT
CASSIPGPYSQPQHF
>TRBV5-1|.|TRBJ1-2|TRBD1
TGCGCCAGCAGCCCCGGGACAGGGAGGTTTTCTTATGGCTACACCTTC
CASSPGTGRFSYGYTF
>TRBV7-7|.|TRBJ2-3|TRBD2
TGTGCTAGCAGCCTCGACGGCGGGGGAGATACGCAGTATTTT
CASSLDGGGDTQYF
>TRBV5-1|.|TRBJ1-2|.
TGCGCCAGCAGTTCCACTGAGGGCTATGGCTACACCTTC
CASSSTEGYGYTF
>TRBV5-1|.|TRBJ2-2|TRBD2
TGCGCCAGCAGCCCACGACTAGCAGAGAACACCGGGGAGCTGTTTTTT
CASSPRLAENTGELFF
>TRBV7-6|.|TRBJ2-7|TRBD1
TGTGCCAGCAGCGAATCCCTTAGGACAGGGGGCTACGAGCAGTACTTC
CASSESLRTGGYEQYF
>TRBV5-5|.|TRBJ1-2|.
TGTGCCAGCAGCCGACAGCCTGAGTATGGCTACACCTTC
CASSRQPEYGYTF
>TRBV2|.|TRBJ1-6|TRBD1
TGTGCCAGCAGTGAAGACAGGGGCTCCTATAATTCACCCCTCCACTTT
CASSEDRGSYNSPLHF
>TRBV30|.|TRBJ2-3|.
TGTGCCTGGAGTGTACAGGGCAGGGAAGCAGATACGCAGTATTTT
CAWSVQGREADTQYF
>TRBV7-8|.|TRBJ2-3|.
TGTGCCAGCAGCCCTGGGGGAGGCGCAGATACGCAGTATTTT
CASSPGGGADTQYF
>TRBV28|.|TRBJ2-3|.
TGTGCCAGCATGGGGGCGGGAGAACGGCCGTCGGTAAAAGATACGCAGTATTTT
CASMGAGERPSVKDTQYF
>TRBV5-6|.|TRBJ2-1|.
TGTGCCAGCAGCTTGTCCGGGATTGAGCAGTTCTTC
CASSLSGIEQFF
>TRBV4-3|.|TRBJ2-7|.
TGCGCCAGCAGCCAAGATCCGGGGTCCATCTACGAGCAGTACTTC
CASSQDPGSIYEQYF
>TRBV7-9|.|TRBJ2-5|TRBD1
TGTGCCAGCAGCTTAGCGGCAGGGGGCGATAAGGAGACCCAGTACTTC
CASSLAAGGDKETQYF
>TRBV5-1|.|TRBJ1-1|TRBD1
TGCGCCAGCAGCCAACGTACAGGGGGAGACAACACTGAAGCTTTCTTT
CASSQRTGGDNTEAFF
>TRBV6-5|.|TRBJ1-2|.
TGTGCCAGCGGCAGGGCGGATGGCTACACCTTC
CASGRADGYTF
>TRBV29-1|.|TRBJ2-1|.
TGCAGCGTTGAAGATGTGGGAGTCTCCTACAATGAGCAGTTCTTC
CSVEDVGVSYNEQFF
>TRBV13|.|TRBJ2-1|TRBD2
TGTGCCAGCAGCTTAGTAGCGGGGGGGCCCAGAAACAATGAGCAGTTCTTC
CASSLVAGGPRNNEQFF
>TRBV12-5|.|TRBJ1-5|TRBD1
TGTGCTAGTGACCCCCAGGGGGGTGGGGAATATCAGCCCCAGCATTTT
CASDPQGGGEYQPQHF
>TRBV7-2|.|TRBJ1-2|TRBD1
TGTGCCAGCAGCCCAGGGGGAGGTTCTAACTATGGCTACACCTTC
CASSPGGGSNYGYTF
>TRBV6-1|.|TRBJ2-1|.
TGTGCCAGCACCATACTTTACAATGAGCAGTTCTTC
CASTILYNEQFF
>TRBV6-1|.|TRBJ1-2|TRBD1
TGTGCCAGCAGTGAAATAGGGGGACAGGGAGGGTATGGCTACACCTTC
CASSEIGGQGGYGYTF
>TRBV6-1|.|TRBJ1-1|.
TGTGCCAGCACCAAAGAGGGGGGGCTGGGAACTGAAGCTTTCTTT
CASTKEGGLGTEAFF
>TRBV6-5|.|TRBJ1-2|.
TGTGCCAGCAGCAAATCTCGGGACATAGATGGCTACACCTTC
CASSKSRDIDGYTF
>TRBV6-1|.|TRBJ2-7|.
TGTGCCAGCAGTGAAGGCGGGGCAGGGAACTACGAGCAGTACTTC
CASSEGGAGNYEQYF
>TRBV5-4|.|TRBJ2-1|TRBD2
TGTGCCAGCAGCTTCGGACTAGAAAGGGAGTTCTTC
CASSFGLEREFF
>TRBV5-6|.|TRBJ2-3|TRBD2
TGTGCCAGCAGCTTCCCCGGGAGGCCACTCACAGATACGCAGTATTTT
CASSFPGRPLTDTQYF
>TRBV7-9|.|TRBJ1-2|.
TGTGCCAGCAGTTACCTCGACCCGACAGCCAACTATGGCTACACCTTC
CASSYLDPTANYGYTF
>TRBV9|.|TRBJ2-5|.
TGTGCCAGCAGCGTAGAAAGGGGGGGACGAAGGAAAGAGACCCAGTACTTC
CASSVERGGRRKETQYF
>TRBV13|.|TRBJ2-7|.
TGTGCCAGCAGCTTAGGGAGGCCCCTTACGAGGCAGTACTTC
CASSLGRPLTRQYF
>TRBV12-5|.|TRBJ2-6|TRBD1
TGTGCTAGTGGTTTGGCCCTGGGCGGGTCAGGGGGTCATCCCTCCTCTGGGGCCAACGTCCTGACTTTC
CASGLALGGSGGHPSSGANVLTF
>TRBV28|.|TRBJ1-5|.
TGTGCCAGCAGTTTCTTGCCTTATGGGCTCGGTCAGCCCCAGCATTTT
CASSFLPYGLGQPQHF
>TRBV27|.|TRBJ2-3|.
TGTGCCAGCAAACCAGGAAGCAGAGATACGCAGTATTTT
CASKPGSRDTQYF
>TRBV30|.|TRBJ2-7|.
TGTGCCTGGAGTCAGGGACTCGGGGCCTACGAGCAGTACTTC
CAWSQGLGAYEQYF
>TRBV2|.|TRBJ1-1|TRBD1
TGTGCCAGCAGTGAGCAAGGGGGCGCGGGACCCACTGAAGCTTTCTTT
CASSEQGGAGPTEAFF
>TRBV14|once|TRBJ1-2|.
TGTGCCAGCAGCCGACCACCGGGAAACTATGGCTACACCTTC
CASSRPPGNYGYTF
>TRBV4-1|.|TRBJ2-1|TRBD2
TGCGCCAGCAGCCAACCGGGACTAGCGGGAGCCGATGAGCAGTTCTTC
CASSQPGLAGADEQFF
>TRBV5-4|.|TRBJ2-5|.
TGTGCCAGCAGCTTGGCGGCAGGGTGGGAGACCCAGTACTTC
CASSLAAGWETQYF
>TRBV19|.|TRBJ1-1|.
TGTGCCAGTAGTGTCCGGTTGAACACTGAAGCTTTCTTT
CASSVRLNTEAFF
>TRBV6-5|.|TRBJ2-5|TRBD2
TGTGCCAGCAGTGAAGAGCGGGACGGAGAGACCCAGTACTTC
CASSEERDGETQYF
>TRBV7-9|.|TRBJ1-4|.
TGTGCCAGCAGCTCCAGGGCAACTAATGAAAAACTGTTTTTT
CASSSRATNEKLFF
>TRBV28|.|TRBJ2-1|TRBD2
TGTGCCAGCAGCCGACTAGCGAAGGGGAGCTGGGGCTCCTACAATGAGCAGTTCTTC
CASSRLAKGSWGSYNEQFF
>TRBV28|.|TRBJ1-2|.
TGTGCCAGCAGTCCTTACAGGGATTATGGCTACACCTTC
CASSPYRDYGYTF
>TRBV7-8|.|TRBJ1-1|.
TGTGCCAGCAGCTCGCGATATTTCAGGGGAAAATCTGAAGCTTTCTTT
CASSSRYFRGKSEAFF
>TRBV5-4|few|TRBJ1-2|TRBD1
TGTGCCAGCAGCCAGGGGACAGGGGGGTATGGCTACACCTTC
CASSQGTGGYGYTF
>TRBV29-1|.|TRBJ2-1|TRBD1
TGCAGCGGCGACAGGGGCTTATACAATGAGCAGTTCTTC
CSGDRGLYNEQFF
>TRBV9|.|TRBJ2-1|TRBD2
TGTGCCAGCAGCGTAGCCGGGACTAGTAGTTATGAGCAGTTCTTC
CASSVAGTSSYEQFF
>TRBV6-4|once|TRBJ2-1|TRBD2
TGTGCCAGCAGTGACTCCCCTAGCGGCACCTACAATGAGCAGTTCTTC
CASSDSPSGTYNEQFF
>TRBV6-5|.|TRBJ1-6|.
TGTGCCAGCAGTTACTCACTGGCCTATAATTCACCCCTCCACTTT
CASSYSLAYNSPLHF
>TRBV11-2|.|TRBJ1-3|TRBD1
TGTGCCAGCAGCCTCGGGACAGGGGCTTCGGGAAACACCATATATTTT
CASSLGTGASGNTIYF
>TRBV27|.|TRBJ2-7|TRBD1
TGTGCCAGCAGTTTAGGGACAGGGTACGAGCAGTACTTC
CASSLGTGYEQYF
>TRBV5-4|once|TRBJ1-1|.
TGTGCCAGCAGCCGACAGTCGAGTGAAGCTTTCTTT
CASSRQSSEAFF